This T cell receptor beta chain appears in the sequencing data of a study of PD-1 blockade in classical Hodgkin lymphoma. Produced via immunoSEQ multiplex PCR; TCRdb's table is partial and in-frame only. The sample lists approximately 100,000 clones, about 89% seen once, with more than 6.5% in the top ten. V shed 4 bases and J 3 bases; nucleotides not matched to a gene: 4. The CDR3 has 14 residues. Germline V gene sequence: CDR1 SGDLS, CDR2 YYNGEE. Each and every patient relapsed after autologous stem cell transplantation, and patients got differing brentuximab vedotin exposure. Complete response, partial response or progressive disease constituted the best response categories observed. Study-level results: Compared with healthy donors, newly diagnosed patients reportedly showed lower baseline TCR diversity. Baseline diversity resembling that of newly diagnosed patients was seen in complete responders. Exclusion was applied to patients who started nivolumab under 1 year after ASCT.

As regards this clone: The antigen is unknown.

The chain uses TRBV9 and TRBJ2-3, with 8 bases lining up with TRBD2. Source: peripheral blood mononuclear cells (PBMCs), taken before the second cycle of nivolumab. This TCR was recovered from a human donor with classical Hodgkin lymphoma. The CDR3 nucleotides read TGTGCCAGCAGCAGGACGGGAGGGACAGATACGCAGTATTTT. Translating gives CASSRTGGTDTQYF.